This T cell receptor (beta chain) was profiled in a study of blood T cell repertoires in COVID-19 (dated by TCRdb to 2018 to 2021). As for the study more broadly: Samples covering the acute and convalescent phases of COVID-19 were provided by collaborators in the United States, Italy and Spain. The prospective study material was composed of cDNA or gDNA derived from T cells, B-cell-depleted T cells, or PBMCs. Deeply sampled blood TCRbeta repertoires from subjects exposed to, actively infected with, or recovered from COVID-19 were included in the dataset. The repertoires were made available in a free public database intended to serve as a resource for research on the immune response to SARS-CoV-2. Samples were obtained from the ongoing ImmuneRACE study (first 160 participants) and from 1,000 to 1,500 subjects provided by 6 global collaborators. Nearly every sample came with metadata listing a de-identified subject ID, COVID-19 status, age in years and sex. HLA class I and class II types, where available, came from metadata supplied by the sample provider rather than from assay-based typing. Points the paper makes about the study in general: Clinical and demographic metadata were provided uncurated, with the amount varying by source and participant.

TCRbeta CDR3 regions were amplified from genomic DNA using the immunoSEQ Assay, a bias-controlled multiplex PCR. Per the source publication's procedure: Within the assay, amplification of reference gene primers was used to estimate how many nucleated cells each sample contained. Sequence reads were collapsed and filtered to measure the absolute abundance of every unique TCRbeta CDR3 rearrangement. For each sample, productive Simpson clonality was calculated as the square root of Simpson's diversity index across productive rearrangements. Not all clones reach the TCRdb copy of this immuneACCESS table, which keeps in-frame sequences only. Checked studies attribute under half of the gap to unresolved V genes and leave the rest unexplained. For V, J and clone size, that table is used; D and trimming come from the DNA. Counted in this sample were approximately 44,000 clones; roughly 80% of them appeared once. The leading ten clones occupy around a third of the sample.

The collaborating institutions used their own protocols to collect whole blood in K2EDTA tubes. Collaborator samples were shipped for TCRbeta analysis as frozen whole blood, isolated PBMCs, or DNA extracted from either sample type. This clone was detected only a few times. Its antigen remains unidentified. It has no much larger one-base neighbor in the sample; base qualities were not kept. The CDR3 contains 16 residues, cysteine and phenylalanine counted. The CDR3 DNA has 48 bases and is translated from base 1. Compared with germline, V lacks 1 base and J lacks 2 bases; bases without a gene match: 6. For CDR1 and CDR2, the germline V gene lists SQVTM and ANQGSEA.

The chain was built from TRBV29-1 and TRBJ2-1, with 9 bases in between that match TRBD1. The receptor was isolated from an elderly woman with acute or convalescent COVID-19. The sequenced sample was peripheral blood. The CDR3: CSVEARGQGAYNEQFF. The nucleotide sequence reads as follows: TGCAGCGTTGAAGCGAGGGGACAGGGCGCCTACAATGAGCAGTTCTTC.